The entry below gives a single TCR beta chain sequence along with its context. The antigen remains unidentified. Method: immunoSEQ multiplex PCR; TCRdb's copy keeps in-frame clones and lacks some. Of about 120,000 clones in the sample, about 88% are singletons; the top ten hold 2.5% to 3.5%. The sample belongs to a study of T cell responses to AZD1222 COVID-19 vaccine. Germline V CDR1 and CDR2: SGHNT, YYREEE (reference sequence). The CDR3 is 15 amino acids. The V gene lost 4 bases and the J gene lost 2 bases, with 16 bases spanning the gap. Study results and caveats: Most donors were white British and more were female, and clonal diversity was possibly underestimated. Vaccine-associated CD4 TCRs ranged over spike, dominating at 160-218 and 743-854. Two AZD1222 administrations were followed by greater Spike-specific TCR breadth and depth.

This clonotype was sampled from an adult who received the AZD1222 COVID-19 vaccine. The sample in question was peripheral blood, obtained 28 days after the second AZD1222 dose. This rearrangement joins TRBV5-4 to TRBJ2-7; D is possibly TRBD1 (5 bases). The CDR3 region has the DNA TGTGCCAGCAGCGGGGCTGTGGGCCGGCCCTACGAGCAGTACTTC. As protein: CASSGAVGRPYEQYF.